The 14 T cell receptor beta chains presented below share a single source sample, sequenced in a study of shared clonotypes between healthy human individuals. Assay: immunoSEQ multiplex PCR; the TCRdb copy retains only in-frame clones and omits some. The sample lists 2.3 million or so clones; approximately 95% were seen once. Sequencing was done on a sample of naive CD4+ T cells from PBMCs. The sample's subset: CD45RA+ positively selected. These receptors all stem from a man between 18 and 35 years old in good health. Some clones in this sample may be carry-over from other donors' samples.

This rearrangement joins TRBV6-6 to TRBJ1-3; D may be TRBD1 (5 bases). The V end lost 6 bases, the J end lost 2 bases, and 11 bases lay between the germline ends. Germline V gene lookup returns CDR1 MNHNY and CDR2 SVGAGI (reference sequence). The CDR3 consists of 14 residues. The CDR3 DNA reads TGTGCCAGCAGCCAGGGACGGGCTGGAAACACCATATATTTT. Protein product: CASSQGRAGNTIYF.

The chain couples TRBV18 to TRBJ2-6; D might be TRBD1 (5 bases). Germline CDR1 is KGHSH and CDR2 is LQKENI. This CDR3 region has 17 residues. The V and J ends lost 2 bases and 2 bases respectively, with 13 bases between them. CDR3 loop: CASSPVQGKAGANVLTF. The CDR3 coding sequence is TGTGCCAGCTCACCAGTGCAGGGAAAAGCTGGGGCCAACGTCCTGACTTTC.

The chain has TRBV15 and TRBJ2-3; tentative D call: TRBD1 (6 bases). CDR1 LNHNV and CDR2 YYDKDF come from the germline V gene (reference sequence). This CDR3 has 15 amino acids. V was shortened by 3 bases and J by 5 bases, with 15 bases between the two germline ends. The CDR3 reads CATSSPNHRVDTQYF. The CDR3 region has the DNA TGTGCCACCAGCAGTCCAAACCACAGGGTAGATACGCAGTATTTT.

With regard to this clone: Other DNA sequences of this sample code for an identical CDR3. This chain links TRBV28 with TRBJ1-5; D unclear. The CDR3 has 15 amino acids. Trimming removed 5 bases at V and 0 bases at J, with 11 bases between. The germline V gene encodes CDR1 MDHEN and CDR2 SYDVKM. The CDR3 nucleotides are TGTGCCAGCAGTCCCAGGACGGATAGCAATCAGCCCCAGCATTTT. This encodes CASSPRTDSNQPQHF.

This CDR3 is CASRRGGVDYEQYF. The CDR3 bases are TGTGCCAGCAGGCGGGGGGGGGTAGACTACGAGCAGTACTTC. V gene TRBV6-6 combines with J gene TRBJ2-7, with 9 bases aligning to TRBD2. This CDR3 is built from 14 residues. The V and J ends lost 6 bases and 3 bases, in that order; junction bases with no gene match: 6. From germline, CDR1 is MNHNY and CDR2 SVGAGI (reference sequence).

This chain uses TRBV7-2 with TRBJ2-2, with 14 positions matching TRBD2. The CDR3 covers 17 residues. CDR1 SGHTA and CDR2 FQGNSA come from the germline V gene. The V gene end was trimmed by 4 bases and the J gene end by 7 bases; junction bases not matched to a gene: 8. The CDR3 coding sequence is TGTGCCAGCAGCTCGACCCCGGGACTAGCGGGAGTCGGGGAGCTGTTTTTT. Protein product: CASSSTPGLAGVGELFF.

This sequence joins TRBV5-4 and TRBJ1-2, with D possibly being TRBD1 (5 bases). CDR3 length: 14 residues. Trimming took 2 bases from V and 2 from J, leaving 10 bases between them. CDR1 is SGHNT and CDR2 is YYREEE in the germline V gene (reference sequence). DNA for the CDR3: TGTGCCAGCAGCTTAGGGGTTGCGAACTATGGCTACACCTTC. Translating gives CASSLGVANYGYTF.

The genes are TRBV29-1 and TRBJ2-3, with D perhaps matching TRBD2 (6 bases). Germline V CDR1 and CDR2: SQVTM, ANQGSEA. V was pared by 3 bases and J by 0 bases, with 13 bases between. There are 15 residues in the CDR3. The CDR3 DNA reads TGCAGCGTTGAGGAGGGGCAAACTAGCACAGATACGCAGTATTTT. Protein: CSVEEGQTSTDTQYF.

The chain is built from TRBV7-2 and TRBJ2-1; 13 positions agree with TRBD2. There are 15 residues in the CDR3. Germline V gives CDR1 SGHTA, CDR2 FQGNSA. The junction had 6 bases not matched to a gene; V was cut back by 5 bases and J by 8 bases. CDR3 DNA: TGTGCCAGCAGCCCCGGACTAGCGGGAGCGGATGAGCAGTTCTTC. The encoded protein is CASSPGLAGADEQFF.

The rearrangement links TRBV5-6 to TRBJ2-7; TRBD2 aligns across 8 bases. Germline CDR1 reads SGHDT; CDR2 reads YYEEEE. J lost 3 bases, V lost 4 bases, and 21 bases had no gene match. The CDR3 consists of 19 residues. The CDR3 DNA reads TGTGCCAGCAGCCCTGGTCGGCTAGCGGGCTCAACAGGCTTCTACGAGCAGTACTTC. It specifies CASSPGRLAGSTGFYEQYF.

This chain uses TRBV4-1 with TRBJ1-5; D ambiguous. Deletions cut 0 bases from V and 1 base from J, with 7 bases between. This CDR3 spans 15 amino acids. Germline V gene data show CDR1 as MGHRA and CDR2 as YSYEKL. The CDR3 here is CASSQEWGSNQPQHF. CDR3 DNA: TGCGCCAGCAGCCAAGAGTGGGGAAGCAATCAGCCCCAGCATTTT.

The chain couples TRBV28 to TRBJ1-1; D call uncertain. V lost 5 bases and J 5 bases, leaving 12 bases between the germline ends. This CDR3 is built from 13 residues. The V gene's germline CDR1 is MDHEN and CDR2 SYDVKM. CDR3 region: CASSPPDWTEAFF. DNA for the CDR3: TGTGCCAGCAGTCCCCCGGACTGGACTGAAGCTTTCTTT. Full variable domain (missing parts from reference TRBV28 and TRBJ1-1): DVKVTQSSRYLVKRTGEKVFLECVQDMDHENMFWYRQDPGLGLRLIYFSYDVKMKEKGDIPEGYSVSREKKERFSLILESASTNQTSMYLCASSPPDWTEAFFGQGTRLTVV.

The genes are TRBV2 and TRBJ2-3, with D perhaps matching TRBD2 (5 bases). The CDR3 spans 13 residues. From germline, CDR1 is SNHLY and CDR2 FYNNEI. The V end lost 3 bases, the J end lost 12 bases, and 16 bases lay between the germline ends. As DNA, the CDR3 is TGTGCCAGCAGTGACGGACTCGCAAGATCACAGTATTTT. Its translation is CASSDGLARSQYF.

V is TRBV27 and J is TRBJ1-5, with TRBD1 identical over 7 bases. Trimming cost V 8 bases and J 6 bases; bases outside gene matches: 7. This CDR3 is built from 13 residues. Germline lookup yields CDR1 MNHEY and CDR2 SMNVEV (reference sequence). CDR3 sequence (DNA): TGTGCCAGCGGCTTCAGGGGGGGTCAGCCCCAGCATTTT. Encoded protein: CASGFRGGQPQHF.